This TCR beta chain derives from a study of cytomegalovirus exposure and HLA in healthy donors. The PCR used 60 Vbeta and 13 Jbeta primers. TCRdb's table, derived via immunoSEQ multiplex PCR, lists solely in-frame clones and lacks some. This table holds some 110,000 clones, more than 65% found once. CDR3 size: 13 residues. Trimming shortened V by 5 bases and J by 5 bases, and 12 bases separated the two germline ends. Germline V gene sequence: CDR1 SEHNR, CDR2 FQNEAQ (reference sequence). This clone has only one observation. What it recognizes is unknown. Overall study results and limits: In a later analysis, TCR beta V- and J-gene trimming showed a link to a missense DCLRE1C variant. What a later analysis showed was that several of the most significant clusters appeared linked to common viral pathogens.

This TCR was sampled from a young woman in good health and CMV-seronegative. This rearrangement joins TRBV7-9 to TRBJ1-1, with D maybe TRBD1 (5 bases). The material sequenced was PBMCs. The CDR3 is CASSRVGGTEAFF. CDR3 in DNA: TGTGCCAGCAGCCGTGTGGGGGGAACTGAAGCTTTCTTT. Based on the CDR3 plus reference TRBV7-9 and TRBJ1-1, the full variable domain is DTGVSQNPRHKITKRGQNVTFRCDPISEHNRLYWYRQTLGQGPEFLTYFQNEAQLEKSRLLSDRFSAERPKGSFSTLEIQRTEQGDSAMYLCASSRVGGTEAFFGQGTRLTVV.